The present T cell receptor beta chain was sequenced within a study of blood T cell repertoires in COVID-19. The overall study: PBMCs, B-cell-depleted T cells, or T cells provided the cDNA or gDNA that made up the material.

CDR1 and CDR2 from the germline V gene are SGHKS and YYEKEE (reference sequence). V was cut by 1 base and J by 0 bases, with 5 bases left in between. The CDR3 totals 13 residues. Original methodology: Amplification of reference gene primers provided the estimated nucleated cell counts. Generated by immunoSEQ multiplex PCR, the TCRdb table keeps only in-frame clones and is missing some. That table gives V, J and clone size, and the DNA gave D and trimming. The sample contains around 110,000 clones, about 93% of which appear only once. This clonotype was obtained from a woman in her 30s with acute or convalescent COVID-19. Sample: peripheral blood. V usage is TRBV5-5 and J usage is TRBJ2-7, with D uncertain. The DNA of the CDR3 is TGTGCCAGCAGCTTGCCGAGCTCCTACGAGCAGTACTTC. Protein product: CASSLPSSYEQYF.